This T cell receptor beta chain was recovered during a study of blood T cell repertoires in COVID-19. For the study at large: Specimens from acute and convalescent COVID-19 originated in the United States, Italy and Spain. T cells, B-cell-depleted T cells, or PBMCs supplied cDNA or gDNA.

Per the authors' pipeline: How many nucleated cells were present was estimated from reference gene primer amplification. Libraries were prepared by immunoSEQ multiplex PCR; TCRdb keeps only in-frame clonotypes and omits some of them. V and J calls and clone size are copied from that table; D and trimming were computed from the DNA. In the table there are 25,000 to 30,000 clones, roughly 80% of which are singletons. V lost 5 bases, J lost 5 bases, and 10 bases lay in between. Germline V CDR1 and CDR2: MDHEN, SYDVKM. The CDR3 is 12 residues long. The V gene is TRBV28, the J gene TRBJ2-7; possible D gene TRBD2, 5 bases. This receptor was taken from a woman aged 55-69 years with acute or convalescent COVID-19. Sequencing was performed on peripheral blood. CDR3: CASSPLANEQYF. For the CDR3, the DNA is TGTGCCAGCAGTCCTCTAGCCAACGAGCAGTACTTC.